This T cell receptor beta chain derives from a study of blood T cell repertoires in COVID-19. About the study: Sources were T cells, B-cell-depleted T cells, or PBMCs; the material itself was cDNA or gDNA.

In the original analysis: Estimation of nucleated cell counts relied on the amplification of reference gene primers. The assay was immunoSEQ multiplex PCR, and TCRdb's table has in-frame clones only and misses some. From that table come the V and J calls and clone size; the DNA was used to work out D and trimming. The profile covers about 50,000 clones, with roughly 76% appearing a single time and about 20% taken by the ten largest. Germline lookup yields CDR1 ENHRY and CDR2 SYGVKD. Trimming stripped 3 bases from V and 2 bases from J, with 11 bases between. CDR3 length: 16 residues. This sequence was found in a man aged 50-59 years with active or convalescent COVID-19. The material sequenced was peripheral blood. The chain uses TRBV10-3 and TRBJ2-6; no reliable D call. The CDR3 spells CAISDLVRTGANVLTF. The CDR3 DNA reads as TGTGCCATCAGTGACCTGGTCAGAACTGGGGCCAACGTCCTGACTTTC.